A single T cell receptor (beta chain) is shown here with its context. This CDR3 has 12 residues. Germline CDR1 SGHTA, CDR2 FQGNSA. Trimming removed 7 bases from V and 9 bases from J; junction bases left unmatched: 8. The data are from a study of blood T cell repertoires in COVID-19. Study in general: COVID-19 samples collected from the United States, Italy and Spain covered acute and convalescent phases. The cDNA or gDNA used as material had been derived from T cells, B-cell-depleted T cells, or PBMCs.

Profiling relied on immunoSEQ multiplex PCR, and the TCRdb table lists in-frame clones only, not all of them. The data contain under 450,000 clones, approximately 86% of them singletons. The rearrangement uses TRBV7-2 and TRBJ1-2, with 7 bases aligning to TRBD1. This clonotype was sampled from an older woman with COVID-19, enrolled during active disease. The sequencing sample was made of peripheral blood. CDR3 in amino acids: CASTQDRESYTF. CDR3 in DNA: TGTGCCAGCACGCAAGACAGGGAGAGCTACACCTTC.